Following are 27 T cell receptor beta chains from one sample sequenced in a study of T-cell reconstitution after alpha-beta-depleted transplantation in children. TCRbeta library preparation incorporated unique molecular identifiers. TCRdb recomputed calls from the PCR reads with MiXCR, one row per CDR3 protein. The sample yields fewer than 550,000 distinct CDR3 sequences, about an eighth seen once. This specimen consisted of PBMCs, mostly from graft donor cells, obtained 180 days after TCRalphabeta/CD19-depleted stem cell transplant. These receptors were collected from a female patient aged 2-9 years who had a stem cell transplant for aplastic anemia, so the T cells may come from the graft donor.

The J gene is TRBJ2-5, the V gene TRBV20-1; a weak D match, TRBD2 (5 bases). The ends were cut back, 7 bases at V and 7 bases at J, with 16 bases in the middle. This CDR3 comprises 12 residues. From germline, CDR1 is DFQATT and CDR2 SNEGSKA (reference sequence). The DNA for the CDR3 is TGCAGTGAACCGGGATCCTCGGGGACCCAGTACTTC. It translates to CSEPGSSGTQYF.

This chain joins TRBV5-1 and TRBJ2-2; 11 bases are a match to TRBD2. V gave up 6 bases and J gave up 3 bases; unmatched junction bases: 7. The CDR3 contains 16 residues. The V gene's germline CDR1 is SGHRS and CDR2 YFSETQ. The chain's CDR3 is CASMKPGLADTGELFF. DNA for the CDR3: TGCGCCAGCATGAAACCGGGACTAGCGGACACCGGGGAGCTGTTTTTT.

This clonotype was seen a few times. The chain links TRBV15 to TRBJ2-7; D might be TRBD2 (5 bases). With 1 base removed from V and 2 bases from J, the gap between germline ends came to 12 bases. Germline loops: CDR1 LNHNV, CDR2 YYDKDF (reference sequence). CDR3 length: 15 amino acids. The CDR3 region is CATSRGPGFAYEQYV. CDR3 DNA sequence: TGTGCCACCAGCAGAGGACCGGGGTTTGCCTACGAGCAGTACGTC.

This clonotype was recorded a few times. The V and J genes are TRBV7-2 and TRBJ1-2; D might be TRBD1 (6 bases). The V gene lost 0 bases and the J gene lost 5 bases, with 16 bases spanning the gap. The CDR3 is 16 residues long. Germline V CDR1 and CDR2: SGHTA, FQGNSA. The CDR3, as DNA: TGTGCCAGCAGCTTAGCGCCTGGACAGCGGGCTTATGGCTACACCTTC. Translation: CASSLAPGQRAYGYTF.

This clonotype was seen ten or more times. CDR3 region: CASSLREISNQPQHF. The CDR3 bases are TGTGCCAGCAGCTTAAGGGAGATAAGCAATCAGCCCCAGCATTTT. The chain uses TRBV7-8 and TRBJ1-5; D is unresolved. CDR1 SGHVS and CDR2 FQNEAQ come from the germline V gene. The CDR3 is made up of 15 amino acids. Trimming took off 2 bases at V and 1 base at J, with 9 bases between the two ends.

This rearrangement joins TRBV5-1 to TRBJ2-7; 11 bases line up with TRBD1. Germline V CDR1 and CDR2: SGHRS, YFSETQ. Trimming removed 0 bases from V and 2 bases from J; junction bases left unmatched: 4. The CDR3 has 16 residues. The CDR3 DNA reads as TGCGCCAGCAGCTTGGCCCCGGGACAGGGGGCCTACGAGCAGTACGTC. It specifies CASSLAPGQGAYEQYV.

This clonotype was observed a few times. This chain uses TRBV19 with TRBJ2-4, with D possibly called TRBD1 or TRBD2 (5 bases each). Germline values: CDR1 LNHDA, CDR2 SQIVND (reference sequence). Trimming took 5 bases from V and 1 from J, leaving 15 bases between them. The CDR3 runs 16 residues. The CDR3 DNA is TGTGCCAGTAGTCGTGTGGGGGAGCTCGCCAAAAACATTCAGTACTTC. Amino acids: CASSRVGELAKNIQYF.

The CDR3 DNA follows: TGTGCCAGCAGCTTAGCCCGAGGCGGGAGGGCCGCCGTTTACAATGAGCAGTTCTTC. Its protein is CASSLARGGRAAVYNEQFF. V gene TRBV7-2 combines with J gene TRBJ2-1; 9 positions match TRBD2. The CDR3 consists of 19 residues. The germline gives CDR1 SGHTA, CDR2 FQGNSA. Trimming removed 0 bases from V and 4 bases from J; junction bases left unmatched: 13.

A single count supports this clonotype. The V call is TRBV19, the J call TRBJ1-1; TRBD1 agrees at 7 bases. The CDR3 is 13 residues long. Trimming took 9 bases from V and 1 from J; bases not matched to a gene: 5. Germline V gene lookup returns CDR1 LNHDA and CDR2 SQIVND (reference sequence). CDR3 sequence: CASSGQTNTEAFF. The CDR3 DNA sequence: TGTGCCAGCTCGGGACAGACGAACACTGAAGCTTTCTTT.

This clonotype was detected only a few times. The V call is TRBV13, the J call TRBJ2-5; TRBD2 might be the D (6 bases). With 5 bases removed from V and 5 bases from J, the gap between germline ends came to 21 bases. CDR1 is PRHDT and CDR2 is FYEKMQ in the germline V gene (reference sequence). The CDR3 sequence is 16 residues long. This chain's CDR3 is CASSEQPGTGVETQYF. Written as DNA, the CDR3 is TGTGCCAGCAGCGAGCAACCCGGGACGGGGGTCGAGACCCAGTACTTC.

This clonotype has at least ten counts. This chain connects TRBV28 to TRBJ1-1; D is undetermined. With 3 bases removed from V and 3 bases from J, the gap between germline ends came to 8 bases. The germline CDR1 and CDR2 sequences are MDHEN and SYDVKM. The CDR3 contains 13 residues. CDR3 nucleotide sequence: TGTGCCAGCAGTTTGAGGGCAGACACTGAAGCTTTCTTT. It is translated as CASSLRADTEAFF.

This CDR3 reads CSVVKRPVTDTQYF. The CDR3 DNA follows: TGCAGCGTTGTGAAGAGGCCCGTCACAGATACGCAGTATTTT. The chain links TRBV29-1 to TRBJ2-3; D gene unclear. The ends were cut back, 4 bases at V and 2 bases at J, with 13 bases in the middle. Germline CDR1 is SQVTM and CDR2 is ANQGSEA. CDR3 length: 14 amino acids.

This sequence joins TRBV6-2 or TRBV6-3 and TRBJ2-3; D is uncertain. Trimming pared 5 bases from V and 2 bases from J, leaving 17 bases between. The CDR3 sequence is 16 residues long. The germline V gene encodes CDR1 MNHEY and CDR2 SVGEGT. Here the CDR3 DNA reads TGTGCCAGCAGTCAGCCGACGGTTACGCTCACAGATACGCAGTATTTT. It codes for CASSQPTVTLTDTQYF.

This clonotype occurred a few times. The CDR3 DNA sequence: TGTGCCAGTAGTCCCAGAGGGGGAGGGCCGGCCAAAAACATTCAGTACTTC. Protein sequence: CASSPRGGGPAKNIQYF. This chain joins TRBV19 and TRBJ2-4, with D possibly matching TRBD2 (7 bases). Germline V gene data show CDR1 as LNHDA and CDR2 as SQIVND (reference sequence). V dropped 5 bases and J dropped 1 base, with 18 bases sitting between them. The CDR3 has 17 amino acids.

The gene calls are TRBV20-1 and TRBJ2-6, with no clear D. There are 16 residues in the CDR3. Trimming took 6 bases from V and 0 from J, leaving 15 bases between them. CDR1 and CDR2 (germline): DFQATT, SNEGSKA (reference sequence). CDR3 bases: TGCAGTGCACAGAATGGACGGGTCTCTGGGGCCAACGTCCTGACTTTC. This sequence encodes CSAQNGRVSGANVLTF.

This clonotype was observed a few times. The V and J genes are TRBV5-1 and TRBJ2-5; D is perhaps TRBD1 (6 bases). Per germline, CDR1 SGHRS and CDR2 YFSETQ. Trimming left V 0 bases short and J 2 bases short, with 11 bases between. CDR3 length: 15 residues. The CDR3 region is CASSLAGQRQETQYF. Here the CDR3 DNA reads TGCGCCAGCAGCTTGGCCGGACAGAGGCAAGAGACCCAGTACTTC.

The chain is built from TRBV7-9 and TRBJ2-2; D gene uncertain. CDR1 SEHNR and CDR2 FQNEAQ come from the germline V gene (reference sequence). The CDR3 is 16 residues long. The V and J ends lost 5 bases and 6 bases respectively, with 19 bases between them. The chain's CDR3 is CASSPTGVVGPGELFF. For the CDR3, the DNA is TGTGCCAGCAGCCCCACCGGAGTTGTTGGACCCGGGGAGCTGTTTTTT.

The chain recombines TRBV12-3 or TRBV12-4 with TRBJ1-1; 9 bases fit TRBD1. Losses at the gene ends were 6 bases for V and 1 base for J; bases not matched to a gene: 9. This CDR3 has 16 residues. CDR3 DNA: TGTGCCAGCAGCTTAACAGGGGGCAGGAGGAACACTGAAGCTTTCTTT. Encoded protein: CASSLTGGRRNTEAFF.

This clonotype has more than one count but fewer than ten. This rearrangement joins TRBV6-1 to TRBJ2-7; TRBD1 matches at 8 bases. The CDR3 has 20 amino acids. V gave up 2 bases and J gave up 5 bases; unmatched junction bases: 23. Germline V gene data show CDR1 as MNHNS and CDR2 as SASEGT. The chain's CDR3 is CASSELRDRSTYRLVHEQYF. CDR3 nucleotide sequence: TGTGCCAGCAGTGAACTTAGGGACAGGTCTACGTATCGCCTGGTCCACGAGCAGTACTTC.

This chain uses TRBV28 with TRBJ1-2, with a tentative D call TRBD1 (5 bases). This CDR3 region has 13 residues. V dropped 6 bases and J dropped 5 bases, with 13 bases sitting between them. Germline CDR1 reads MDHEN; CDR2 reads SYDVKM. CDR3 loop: CASSPRAEYGYTF. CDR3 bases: TGTGCCAGCAGCCCCAGGGCGGAGTATGGCTACACCTTC.

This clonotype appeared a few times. CDR3 sequence (DNA): TGTGCCAGCAGTTTAGCGGGAGGACTCTACGAGCAGTACTTC. Protein: CASSLAGGLYEQYF. This chain joins TRBV28 and TRBJ2-7; 8 nucleotides match TRBD2. The trim removed 2 bases at V and 3 bases at J, leaving 3 bases unmatched. The germline V gene encodes CDR1 MDHEN and CDR2 SYDVKM. The CDR3 has 14 residues.

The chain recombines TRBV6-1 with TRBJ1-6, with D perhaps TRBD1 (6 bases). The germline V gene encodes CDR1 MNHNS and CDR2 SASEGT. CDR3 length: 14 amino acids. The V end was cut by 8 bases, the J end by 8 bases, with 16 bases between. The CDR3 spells CASHRVGSDSPLHF. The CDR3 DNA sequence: TGTGCCAGCCACAGGGTAGGATCCGATTCACCCCTCCACTTT.

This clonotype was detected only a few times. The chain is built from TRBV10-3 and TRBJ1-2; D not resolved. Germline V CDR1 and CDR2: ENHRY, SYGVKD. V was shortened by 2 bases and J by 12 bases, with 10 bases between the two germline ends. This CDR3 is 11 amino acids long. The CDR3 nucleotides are TGTGCCATCAGTGAGCCTGGGGTTAACACCTTC. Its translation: CAISEPGVNTF.

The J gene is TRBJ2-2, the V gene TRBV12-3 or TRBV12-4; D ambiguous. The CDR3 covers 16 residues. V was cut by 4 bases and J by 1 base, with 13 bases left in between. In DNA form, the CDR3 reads TGTGCCAGCAGTTACGCGCGGATTTTGAACACCGGGGAGCTGTTTTTT. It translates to CASSYARILNTGELFF.

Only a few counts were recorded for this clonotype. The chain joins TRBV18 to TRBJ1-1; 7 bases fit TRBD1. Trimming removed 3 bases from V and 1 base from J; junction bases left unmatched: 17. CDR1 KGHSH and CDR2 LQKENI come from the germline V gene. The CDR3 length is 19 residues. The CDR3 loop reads CASSPTPRQGGVRNTEAFF. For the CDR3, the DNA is TGTGCCAGCTCACCCACACCCCGACAGGGAGGAGTACGGAACACTGAAGCTTTCTTT.

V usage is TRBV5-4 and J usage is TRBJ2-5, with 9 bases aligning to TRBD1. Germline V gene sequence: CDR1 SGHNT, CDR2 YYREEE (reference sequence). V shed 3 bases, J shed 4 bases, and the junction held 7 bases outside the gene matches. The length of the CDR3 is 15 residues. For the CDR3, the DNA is TGTGCCAGCAGCTCCTGGACAGGGGAGGGAGAGACCCAGTACTTC. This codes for CASSSWTGEGETQYF.

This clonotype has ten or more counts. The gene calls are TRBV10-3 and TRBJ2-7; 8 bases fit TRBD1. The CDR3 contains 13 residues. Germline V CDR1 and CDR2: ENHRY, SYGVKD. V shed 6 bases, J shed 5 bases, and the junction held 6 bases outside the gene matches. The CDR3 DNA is TGTGCCATCAGCCCGGACAGGGTTAACGAGCAGTACTTC. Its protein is CAISPDRVNEQYF.